What follows are 8 T cell receptor beta chains derived from one specimen sequenced in a study of T cells in Graves' hyperthyroidism and ophthalmopathy (dated by TCRdb to about 2019). Libraries were constructed by multiplex PCR. Sequencing was performed on an Illumina HiSeq 2000. Amplification of TCR beta CDR3 regions was carried out from RNA transcripts. The first round of RT-PCR for the TCR CDR3 was performed with the HTBI primer set and the Qiagen OneStep RT-PCR kit. Clones were called with MiXCR by TCRdb after fastp trimmed the public reads at Q25, and only in-frame beta chains were retained. One record per CDR3 amino acid sequence lists the most common genes and DNA. For this sample the table gives approximately 400,000 distinct CDR3 sequences, of which about a fifth were detected only once. The top ten constitute around 3.4% of the sample. The sequenced material came from blood. These receptors all come from a woman in her late teens or twenties with Graves' hyperthyroidism.

The V gene is TRBV18, the J gene TRBJ2-7; D uncertain. V dropped 2 bases and J dropped 0 bases, with 8 bases sitting between them. The CDR3 sequence is 14 residues long. The V gene's germline CDR1 is KGHSH and CDR2 LQKENI. CDR3 residues: CASSPTKASYEQYF. CDR3 sequence (DNA): TGTGCCAGCTCACCAACGAAGGCCTCCTACGAGCAGTACTTC.

Many counts were recorded for this clonotype. This chain connects TRBV6-5 to TRBJ1-2; TRBD1 aligns across 8 bases. The trim removed 8 bases at V and 2 bases at J, leaving 28 bases unmatched. The CDR3 is made up of 21 amino acids. Germline-derived CDR1 and CDR2 are MNHEY and SVGAGI. CDR3 coding DNA: TGTGCCAGCTCAAACAGGGCAGGGGACGGTCGTGGACAGGGAAACAACTATGGCTACACCTTC. It translates to CASSNRAGDGRGQGNNYGYTF.

This clonotype was counted at least ten times. J is TRBJ1-6 and V is TRBV7-3; D unresolved. Germline CDR1 is SGHTA and CDR2 is FQGTGA. CDR3 length: 16 amino acids. Trimming cost V 1 base and J 4 bases, with 11 bases left between them. The CDR3 region is CASSLNPLGYNSPLHF. Written as DNA, the CDR3 is TGTGCCAGCAGCTTAAACCCCCTGGGGTATAATTCACCCCTCCACTTT.

In this sample, this clonotype turned up many times. The chain recombines TRBV28 with TRBJ1-6; D gene uncertain. V dropped 7 bases and J dropped 6 bases, with 7 bases sitting between them. The germline V gene has CDR1 MDHEN and CDR2 SYDVKM. This CDR3 spans 12 amino acids. CDR3 residues: CASKDGNSPLHF. DNA of the CDR3: TGTGCCAGCAAAGACGGTAATTCACCCCTCCACTTT.

In DNA, the CDR3 is TGTGCCAGCAGCCCCTTCCGGGGGACTGAAGCTTTCTTT. Residues: CASSPFRGTEAFF. The rearrangement links TRBV6-2 or TRBV6-3 to TRBJ1-1, with D maybe TRBD1 (5 bases). The V gene's germline CDR1 is MNHEY and CDR2 SVGEGT. Deletions cut 6 bases from V and 5 bases from J, with 13 bases between. The CDR3 sequence is 13 residues long.

This clonotype was counted between two and nine times. The chain has TRBV6-1 and TRBJ2-7; 11 nucleotides align to TRBD1. V was clipped by 10 bases and J by 2 bases; unmatched bases: 4. Germline-derived CDR1 and CDR2 are MNHNS and SASEGT. The CDR3 covers 13 residues. The CDR3 sequence is CATADRGPYEQYF. CDR3 sequence (DNA): TGTGCCACCGCGGACAGGGGGCCCTACGAGCAGTACTTC.

This chain links TRBV18 with TRBJ1-5; 7 positions match TRBD1. Germline CDR1 and CDR2: KGHSH and LQKENI. The junction had 4 bases not matched to a gene; V was cut back by 5 bases and J by 0 bases. The CDR3 has 15 amino acids. In DNA, the CDR3 is TGTGCCAGCTCAACTGGGACAGCTAGCAATCAGCCCCAGCATTTT. Protein sequence: CASSTGTASNQPQHF.

The chain combines TRBV29-1 with TRBJ2-1; the match to TRBD1 covers 10 bases. The CDR3 length is 14 residues. V gave up 3 bases and J gave up 7 bases; unmatched junction bases: 6. Germline lookup yields CDR1 SQVTM and CDR2 ANQGSEA. CDR3 DNA sequence: TGCAGCGTTGATGGGACAGGGGAGTTAAATGAGCAGTTCTTC. The encoded protein is CSVDGTGELNEQFF.